This passage covers 6 T cell receptor beta chains from one sample sequenced in a study of T cells in Graves' hyperthyroidism and ophthalmopathy. RNA transcripts gave rise to amplified TCR beta CDR3 regions. HTBI primers were employed in a first-round RT-PCR of the TCR CDR3. TCRdb fed the multiplex PCR reads into MiXCR, producing one record per CDR3 protein. The sample has approximately 520,000 distinct CDR3 sequences, around a quarter seen once; the top ten hold roughly 10%. The material sequenced was blood. Source of these receptors: a woman between 25 and 40 years old with Graves' ophthalmopathy.

This clonotype was observed many times. V usage is TRBV4-1 and J usage is TRBJ1-1; D might be TRBD1 (6 bases). This CDR3 has 15 residues. V was clipped by 0 bases and J by 5 bases, with 13 bases between them. The germline V gene encodes CDR1 MGHRA and CDR2 YSYEKL. CDR3 protein: CASSQEFQGKTEAFF. DNA of the CDR3: TGCGCCAGCAGCCAAGAGTTCCAGGGGAAGACTGAAGCTTTCTTT.

In this sample, this clonotype turned up many times. V and J are TRBV6-2 or TRBV6-3 and TRBJ1-2; TRBD1 might be the D (6 bases). Trimming shortened V by 6 bases and J by 2 bases, and 10 bases separated the two germline ends. The germline gives CDR1 MNHEY, CDR2 SVGEGT. The CDR3 has 13 residues. This chain's CDR3 is CASRRDKNYGYTF. In nucleotides, the CDR3 is TGTGCCAGCAGACGGGACAAGAACTATGGCTACACCTTC.

At least ten counts were recorded for this clonotype. The CDR3 nucleotides are TGCAGCGTCGGGACAGGCCCCTCCTACGAGCAGTACTTC. Its protein product is CSVGTGPSYEQYF. The chain has TRBV29-1 and TRBJ2-7; 8 bases align to TRBD1. This CDR3 comprises 13 residues. V lost 6 bases, J lost 0 bases, and 4 bases stayed unmatched. CDR1 and CDR2 (germline): SQVTM, ANQGSEA.

Here the CDR3 reads CASSDYRELAGRGTYEQYF. The CDR3 DNA reads TGTGCCAGCAGCGACTACAGGGAGCTAGCGGGGAGAGGGACCTACGAGCAGTACTTC. The V call is TRBV11-1, the J call TRBJ2-7, with TRBD2 matching 9 bases. CDR1 is SGHAT, CDR2 FQDESV, per germline (reference sequence). The CDR3 runs 19 residues. V was clipped by 5 bases and J by 2 bases; unmatched bases: 19.

The chain couples TRBV6-2 or TRBV6-3 to TRBJ1-5; 7 bases are a match to TRBD1. The ends lost 2 bases at V and 5 bases at J; junction bases unmatched: 3. Per the germline V gene, CDR1 is MNHEY and CDR2 is SVGEGT. CDR3 length: 14 amino acids. CDR3 DNA sequence: TGTGCCAGCAGTTACGGACAGGATTATCAGCCCCAGCATTTT. Translating gives CASSYGQDYQPQHF.

In this sample, this clonotype turned up a few times. The chain joins TRBV7-2 to TRBJ1-5, with a tentative D call TRBD1 (5 bases). Trimming stripped 1 base from V and 5 bases from J, with 9 bases between. The CDR3 totals 14 residues. Looked up from germline, CDR1 is SGHTA and CDR2 is FQGNSA. In DNA, the CDR3 is TGTGCCAGCAGCTTAGAGGCGGGGGATCAGCCCCAGCATTTT. Its translation is CASSLEAGDQPQHF.